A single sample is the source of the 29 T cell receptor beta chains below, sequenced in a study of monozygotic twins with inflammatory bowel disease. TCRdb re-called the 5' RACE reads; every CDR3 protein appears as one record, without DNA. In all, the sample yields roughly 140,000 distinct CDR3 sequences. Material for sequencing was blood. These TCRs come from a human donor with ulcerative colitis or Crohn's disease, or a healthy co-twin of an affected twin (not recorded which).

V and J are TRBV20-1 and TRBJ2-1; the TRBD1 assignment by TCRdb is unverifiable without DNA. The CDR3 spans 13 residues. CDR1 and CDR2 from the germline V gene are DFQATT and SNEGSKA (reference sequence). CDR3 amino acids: CSARDPPQGEQFF.

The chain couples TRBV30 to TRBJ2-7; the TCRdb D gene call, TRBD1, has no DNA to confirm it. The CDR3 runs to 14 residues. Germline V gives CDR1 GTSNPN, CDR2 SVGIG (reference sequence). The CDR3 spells CAWSPSRGPYEQYF.

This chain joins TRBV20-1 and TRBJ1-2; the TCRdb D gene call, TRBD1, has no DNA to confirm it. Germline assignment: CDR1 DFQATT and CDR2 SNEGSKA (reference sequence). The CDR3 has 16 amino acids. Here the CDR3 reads CSARHPGAGVRDGYTF.

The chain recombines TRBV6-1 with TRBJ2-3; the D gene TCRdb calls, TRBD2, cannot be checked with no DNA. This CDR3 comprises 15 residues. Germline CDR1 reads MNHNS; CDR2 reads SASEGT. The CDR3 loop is CASSPSGGYVDTQYF.

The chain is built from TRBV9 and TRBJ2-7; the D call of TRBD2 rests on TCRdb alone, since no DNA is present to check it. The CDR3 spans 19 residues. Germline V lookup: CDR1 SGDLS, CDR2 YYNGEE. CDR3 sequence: CASSVGPSGGARGSYEQYF.

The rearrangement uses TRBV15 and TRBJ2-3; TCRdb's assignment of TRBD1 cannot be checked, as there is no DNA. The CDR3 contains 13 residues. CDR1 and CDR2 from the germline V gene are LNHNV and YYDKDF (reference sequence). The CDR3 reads CATSGRGSDTQYF.

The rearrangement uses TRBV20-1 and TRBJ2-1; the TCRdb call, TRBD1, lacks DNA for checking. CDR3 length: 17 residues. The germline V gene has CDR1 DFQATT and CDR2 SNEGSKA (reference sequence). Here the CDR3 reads CSARDQRYLDRAHEQFF.

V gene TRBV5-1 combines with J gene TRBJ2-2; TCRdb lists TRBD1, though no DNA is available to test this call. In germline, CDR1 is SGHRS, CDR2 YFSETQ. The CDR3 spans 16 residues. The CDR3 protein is CASSLAGQGNTGELFF. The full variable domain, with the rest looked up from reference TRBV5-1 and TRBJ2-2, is KAGVTQTPRYLIKTRGQQVTLSCSPISGHRSVSWYQQTPGQGLQFLFEYFSETQRNKGNFPGRFSGRQFSNSRSEMNVSTLELGDSALYLCASSLAGQGNTGELFFGEGSRLTVL.

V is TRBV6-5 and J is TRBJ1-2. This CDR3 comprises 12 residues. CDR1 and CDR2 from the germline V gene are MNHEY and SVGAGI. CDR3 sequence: CASSFGDYGYTF.

The chain's CDR3 is CASSFGGSSGNTIYF. The gene calls are TRBV12-3 or TRBV12-4 and TRBJ1-3; the D call from TCRdb, TRBD1, cannot be confirmed without DNA. The CDR3 extends over 15 amino acids.

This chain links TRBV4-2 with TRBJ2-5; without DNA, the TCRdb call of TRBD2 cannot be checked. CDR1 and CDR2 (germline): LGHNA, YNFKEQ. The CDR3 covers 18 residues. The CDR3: CASSKGALAGGPGETQYF.

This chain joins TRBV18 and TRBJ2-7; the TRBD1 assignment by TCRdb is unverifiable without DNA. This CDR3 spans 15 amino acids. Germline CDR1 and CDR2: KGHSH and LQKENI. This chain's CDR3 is CASLSTGLRGYEQYF.

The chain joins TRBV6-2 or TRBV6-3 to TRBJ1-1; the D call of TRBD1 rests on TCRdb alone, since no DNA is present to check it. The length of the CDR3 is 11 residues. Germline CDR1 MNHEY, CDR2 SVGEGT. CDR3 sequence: CASRRQGAAFF.

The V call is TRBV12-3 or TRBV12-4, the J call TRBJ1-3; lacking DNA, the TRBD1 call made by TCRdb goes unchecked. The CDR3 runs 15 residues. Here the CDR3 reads CASSSQGARGNTIYF.

CDR3 amino acids: CASRKDRANYEQYF. The chain is built from TRBV2 and TRBJ2-7; TCRdb indicates TRBD1, and absent DNA this call remains unverified. CDR1 is SNHLY and CDR2 is FYNNEI in the germline V gene. The length of the CDR3 is 14 residues.

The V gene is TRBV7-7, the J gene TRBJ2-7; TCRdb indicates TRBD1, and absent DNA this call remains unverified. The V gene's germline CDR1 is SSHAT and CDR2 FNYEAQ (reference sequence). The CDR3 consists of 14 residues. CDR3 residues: CASSLAIGADEQYF.

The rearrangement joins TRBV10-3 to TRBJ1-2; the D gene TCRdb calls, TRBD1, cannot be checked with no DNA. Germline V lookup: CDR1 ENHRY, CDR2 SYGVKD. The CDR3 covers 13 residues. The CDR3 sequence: CAITLGQGFGYTF.

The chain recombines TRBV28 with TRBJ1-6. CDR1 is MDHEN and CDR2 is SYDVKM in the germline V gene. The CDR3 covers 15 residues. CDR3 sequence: CASLVGSSYNSPLHF.

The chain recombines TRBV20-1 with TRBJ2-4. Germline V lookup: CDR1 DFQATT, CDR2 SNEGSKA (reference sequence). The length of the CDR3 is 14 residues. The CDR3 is CSAVKMLAKNIQYF.

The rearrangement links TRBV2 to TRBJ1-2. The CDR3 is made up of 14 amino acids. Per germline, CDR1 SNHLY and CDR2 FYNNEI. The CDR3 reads CASRLDGANYGYTF. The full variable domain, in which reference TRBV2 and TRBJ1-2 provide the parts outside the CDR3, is EPEVTQTPSHQVTQMGQEVILRCVPISNHLYFYWYRQILGQKVEFLVSFYNNEISEKSEIFDDQFSVERPDGSNFTLKIRSTKLEDSAMYFCASRLDGANYGYTFGSGTRLTVV.

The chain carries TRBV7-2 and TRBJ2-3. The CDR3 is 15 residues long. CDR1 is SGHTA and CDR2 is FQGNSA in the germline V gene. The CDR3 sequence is CASSLVRRSADTQYF.

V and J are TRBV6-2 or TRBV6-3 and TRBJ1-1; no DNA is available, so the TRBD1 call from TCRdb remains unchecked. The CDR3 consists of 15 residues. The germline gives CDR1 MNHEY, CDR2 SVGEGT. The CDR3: CASSYLKWTSSEAFF.

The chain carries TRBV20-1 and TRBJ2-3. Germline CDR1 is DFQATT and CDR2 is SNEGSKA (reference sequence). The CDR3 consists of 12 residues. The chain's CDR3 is CSALLNGDTQYF.

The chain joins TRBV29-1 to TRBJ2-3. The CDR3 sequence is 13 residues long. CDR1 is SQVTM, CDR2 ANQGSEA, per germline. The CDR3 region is CSVDSERTDTQYF.

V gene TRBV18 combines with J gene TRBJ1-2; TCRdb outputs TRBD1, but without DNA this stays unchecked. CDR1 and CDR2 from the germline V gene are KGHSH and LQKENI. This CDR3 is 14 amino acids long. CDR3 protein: CASSPEGQGYGYTF.

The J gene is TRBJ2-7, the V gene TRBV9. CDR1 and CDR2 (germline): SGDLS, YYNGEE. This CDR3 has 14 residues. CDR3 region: CASSVGGDNYEQYF.

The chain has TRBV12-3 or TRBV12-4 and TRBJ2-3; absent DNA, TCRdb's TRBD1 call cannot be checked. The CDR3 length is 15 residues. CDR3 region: CASSLPDRERDTQYF.

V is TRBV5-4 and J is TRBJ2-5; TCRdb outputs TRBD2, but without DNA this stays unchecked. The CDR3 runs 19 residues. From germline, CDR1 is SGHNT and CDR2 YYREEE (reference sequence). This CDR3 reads CASSLEGVAGGSIWETQYF.

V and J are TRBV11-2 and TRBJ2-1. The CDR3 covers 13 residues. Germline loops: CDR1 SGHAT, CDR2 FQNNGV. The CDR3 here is CASSLVLNGEQFF.